This T cell receptor beta chain is drawn from a study of blood T cell repertoires in COVID-19. Turning to the study itself: Sites across the United States, Italy and Spain contributed samples from acute and convalescent COVID-19. T cells, B-cell-depleted T cells, or PBMCs provided the cDNA or gDNA that served as material.

Trimming shortened V by 3 bases and J by 4 bases, and 10 bases separated the two germline ends. Germline V gene data show CDR1 as SGHTA and CDR2 as FQGNSA. The CDR3 runs 14 residues. In the original analysis: Reference gene primer amplification in the assay estimated nucleated cell counts. TCRdb keeps only in-frame clones here, not all; method: immunoSEQ multiplex PCR. That table gives V, J and clone size, and the DNA gave D and trimming. The data contain some 91,000 clones, less than 95% of them seen just once; the ten biggest clones take up around 1.7%. Sequencing was done on a sample of peripheral blood. The TCR originated in a man aged 60 to 69 with acute or convalescent COVID-19. V and J are TRBV7-2 and TRBJ1-5, with D perhaps matching TRBD1 (5 bases). The CDR3 region is CASSLGGANQPQHF. CDR3 nucleotide sequence: TGTGCCAGCAGCTTGGGAGGGGCAAATCAGCCCCAGCATTTT.